The clone carrying this TCR beta chain was observed a handful of times. Deletions cut 5 bases from V and 2 bases from J, with 9 bases between. The germline V gene has CDR1 WNHNN and CDR2 SYGVQD (reference sequence). CDR3 length: 13 amino acids. These data originate in a study of blood T cell dynamics during melanoma immunotherapy. Sequencing used immunoSEQ multiplex PCR; TCRdb keeps in-frame clones, though not all of them. This table holds approximately 13,000 clones, 86% found once. The time point denotes: pre-treatment baseline. Sampling occurred pretreatment (T0) and at week 3 (W3), after cycle one of checkpoint blockade.

This specimen consisted of blood, obtained from a patient treated with checkpoint blockade. The gene calls are TRBV10-1 and TRBJ1-2; D may be TRBD1 (6 bases). This sequence was found in a human donor with melanoma. CDR3 protein: CASSPGQNYGYTF. Written as DNA, the CDR3 is TGCGCCAGCAGTCCTGGACAGAACTATGGCTACACCTTC.